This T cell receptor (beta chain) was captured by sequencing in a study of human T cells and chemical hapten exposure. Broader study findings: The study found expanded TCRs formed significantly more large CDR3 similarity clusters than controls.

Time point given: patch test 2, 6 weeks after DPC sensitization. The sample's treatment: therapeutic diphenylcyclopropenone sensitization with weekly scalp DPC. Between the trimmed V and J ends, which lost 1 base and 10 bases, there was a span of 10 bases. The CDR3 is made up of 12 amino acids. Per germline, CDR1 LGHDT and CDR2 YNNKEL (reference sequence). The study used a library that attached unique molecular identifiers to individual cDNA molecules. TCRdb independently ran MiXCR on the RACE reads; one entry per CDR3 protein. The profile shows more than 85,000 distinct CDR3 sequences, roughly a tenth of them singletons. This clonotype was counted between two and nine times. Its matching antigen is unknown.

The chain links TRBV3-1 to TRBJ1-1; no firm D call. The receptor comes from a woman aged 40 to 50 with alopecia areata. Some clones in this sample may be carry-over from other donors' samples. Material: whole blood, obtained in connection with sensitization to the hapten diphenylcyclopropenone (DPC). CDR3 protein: CASSQGRVGAFF. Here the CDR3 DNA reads TGTGCCAGCAGCCAAGGGAGGGTCGGAGCTTTCTTT.